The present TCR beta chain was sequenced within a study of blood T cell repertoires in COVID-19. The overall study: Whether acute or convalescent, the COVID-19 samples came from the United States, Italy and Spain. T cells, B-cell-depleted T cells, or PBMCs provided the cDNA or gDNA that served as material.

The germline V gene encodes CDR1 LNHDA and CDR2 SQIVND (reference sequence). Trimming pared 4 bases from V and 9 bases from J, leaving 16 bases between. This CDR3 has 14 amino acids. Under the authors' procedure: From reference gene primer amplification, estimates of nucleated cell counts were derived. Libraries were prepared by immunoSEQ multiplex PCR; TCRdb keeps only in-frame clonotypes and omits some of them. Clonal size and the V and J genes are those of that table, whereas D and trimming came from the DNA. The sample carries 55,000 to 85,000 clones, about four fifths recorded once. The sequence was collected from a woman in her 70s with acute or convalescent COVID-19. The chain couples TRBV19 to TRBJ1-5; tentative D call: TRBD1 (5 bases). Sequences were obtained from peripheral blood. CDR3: CASSTLRELGPQHF. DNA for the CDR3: TGTGCCAGTAGTACCCTCAGGGAATTAGGGCCCCAGCATTTT. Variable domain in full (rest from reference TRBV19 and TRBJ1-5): DGGITQSPKYLFRKEGQNVTLSCEQNLNHDAMYWYRQDPGQGLRLIYYSQIVNDFQKGDIAEGYSVSREKKESFPLTVTSAQKNPTAFYLCASSTLRELGPQHFGDGTRLSIL.